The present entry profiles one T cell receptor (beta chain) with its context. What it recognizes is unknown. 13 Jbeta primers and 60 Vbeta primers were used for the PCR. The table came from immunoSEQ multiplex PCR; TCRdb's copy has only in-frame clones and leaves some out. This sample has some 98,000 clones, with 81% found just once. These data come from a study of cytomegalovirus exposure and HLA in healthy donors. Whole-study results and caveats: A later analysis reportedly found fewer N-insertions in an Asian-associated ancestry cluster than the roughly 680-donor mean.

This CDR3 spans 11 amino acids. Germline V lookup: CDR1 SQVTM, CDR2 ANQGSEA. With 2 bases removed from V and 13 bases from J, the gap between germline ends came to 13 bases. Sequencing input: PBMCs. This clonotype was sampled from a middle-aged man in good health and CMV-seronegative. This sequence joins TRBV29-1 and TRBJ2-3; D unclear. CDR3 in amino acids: CSVESHFIKYF. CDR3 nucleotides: TGCAGCGTTGAATCCCACTTCATTAAGTATTTT.